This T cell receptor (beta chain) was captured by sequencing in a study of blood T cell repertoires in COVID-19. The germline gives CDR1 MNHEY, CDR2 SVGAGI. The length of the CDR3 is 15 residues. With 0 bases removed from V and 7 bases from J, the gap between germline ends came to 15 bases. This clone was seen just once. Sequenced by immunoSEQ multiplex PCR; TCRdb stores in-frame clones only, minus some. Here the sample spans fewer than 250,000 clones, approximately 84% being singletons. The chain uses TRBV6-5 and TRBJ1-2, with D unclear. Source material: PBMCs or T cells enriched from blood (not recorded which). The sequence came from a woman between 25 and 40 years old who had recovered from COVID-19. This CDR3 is CASSYSLPGVGGYTF. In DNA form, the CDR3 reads TGTGCCAGCAGTTACTCTCTTCCGGGTGTGGGTGGCTACACCTTC.